This TCR beta chain was captured in a study of cytomegalovirus exposure and HLA in healthy donors (dated by TCRdb to about 2017). About the study as a whole: An earlier analysis of fewer than 750 of the donors reported 250 to 300 Gb of sequence data and 95 million to 120 million unique TCR beta sequences obtained from about 179 million T cells. An early release that covered 500 to 800 HLA-typed donors contained about 300 gigabases of sequencing data and 85 million to 100 million unique TCR sequences. The genetic ancestry cluster associated with self-reported Caucasian donors included 81% of the roughly 400 genotyped donors. The aim of the study was to test whether cataloging public T cell receptors could identify signatures of past pathogen exposure. The study used immunosequencing to profile the T cell repertoires of approximately 690 subjects and linked those repertoires to cytomegalovirus serostatus. A separate validation cohort of 100 to 150 different subjects was used in addition to the approximately 610-subject first cohort. High-throughput TCR immunosequencing, statistical association of individual TCRs with disease status, and machine learning were combined to predict cytomegalovirus infection status. In a later analysis, previously published TCR beta repertoires from about 670 donors were re-analyzed and high-resolution HLA genotyping was added so that TCR occurrence patterns could be studied. The later analysis used no new phenotypic data to find candidate immune exposures, relying instead on TCR beta sequences and their occurrence across donors. An earlier analysis of 500 to 650 of the donors applied high-throughput TCR beta sequencing to assess whether each TCR beta V gene segment acted as functional or pseudogenic. Donor age, sex, ethnicity and CMV serostatus were compiled together with the repertoire data. A later genetic analysis used genome-wide SNP genotypes for about 65% of the roughly 670 donors, treating that subset as a discovery cohort. All discovery cohort repertoires had been generated using a single sequencing platform. HLA typing included class I and class II loci at four-digit resolution. Typing coverage differed by locus: A, B, C, DRB1 and DQB1 were typed in roughly 620-630 donors, DQA1 in 500 to 550, DPA1 in approximately 600, and DPB1 in roughly 470. Four to six DR-DQ haplotypes were handled as single units for association and clustering because linkage in the cohort was strong. On average, approximately 250,000 unique TCR beta nucleotide sequences were sequenced per donor among about 400 genotyped donors of the cohort, with roughly 18% of those sequences being non-productive.

In total, approximately 610 healthy bone marrow donors made up the cohort. At the time of sampling, all cohort members were nominally healthy, though unrecorded immune exposures were likely present. The donor was CMV seronegative and was included in the group of under 450 seronegative cohort members. Every donor gave a peripheral blood sample, and the peripheral blood mononuclear cells from that sample were used for TCR beta sequencing. Genomic DNA extraction from the blood cell samples was performed with the Qiagen DNeasy Blood Extraction Kit. General conclusions and limits of the study: According to a later genetic analysis, donors in an Asian-associated ancestry cluster had fewer N-insertions in productive TCRs than the approximately 630-donor mean. Because HLA typing was unavailable for some donors at each locus, only the typed subset was used in association tests. While some public TCRs were present in many individuals, most TCR sequences turned up only very rarely across donors. The sequencing pipeline was judged likely to have produced a cluster of highly shared sequence variants as a technical artifact. The earlier analysis of almost 600 of the donors excluded approximately 15 rarely observed V segments, including chromosome 9 orphons, because counts were too low. When HLA alleles, especially DR and DQ, strongly co-occurred, TCR associations were difficult to assign to individual alleles. In an earlier analysis of some 550 of the donors, most TCR beta V segments were observed in productive rearrangements about 87% or about 30% of the time, broadly matching IMGT annotations. The authors suggested that the approach could potentially be extended to other disease states and immunological phenotypes. Compared with equally common non-associated chains, HLA-associated TCR beta chains in a later analysis were more clonally expanded and had lower generation probabilities. An association between a missense DCLRE1C variant and V-gene and J-gene trimming of TCR beta chains was found in a later genetic analysis and replicated in an independent cohort. In a later analysis, some 18,000 TCR beta sequences were associated with specific HLA alleles at a false discovery rate of 0.05. Presence/absence analyses assumed roughly uniform sequencing depth across donors, an assumption that may not hold. A further reported finding was that TCR beta sequences accurately predicted the HLA-A and HLA-B alleles for most subjects in the first cohort. In a later analysis, TCR association rates were found to vary across HLA loci, with the most associated TCRs seen for DRB1 alleles and the fewest for HLA-C alleles. Linkage disequilibrium might explain the correlated functional status among segregating V segments, but an unknown experimental factor could not be ruled out. This cohort had only TCR beta chains sequenced, and the lack of alpha or paired-chain data limited which features could be detected. The study listed 164 TCR beta chains as associated with cytomegalovirus. Three of the identified cytomegalovirus-associated TCR beta chains were confirmed in vitro to be specific for cytomegalovirus antigens. A later analysis reported that several top co-occurrence clusters appeared linked to parvovirus B19, influenza, CMV and Epstein-Barr virus. In both the original and validation cohorts, the classifier was reported to diagnose cytomegalovirus status with high specificity and sensitivity. The only immune exposure information available for the cohort was CMV serostatus. According to a later analysis, most CMV-associated TCR beta chains appeared to be HLA-restricted, and the HLA associations seemed to be driven largely by CMV exposure.

Library preparation employed the immunoSEQ multiplex PCR assay. For the multiplex PCR, a mixture combining 60 forward primers for TCR Vbeta segments and 13 reverse primers for TCR Jbeta segments was used. A multiplex PCR assay on genomic DNA amplified the CDR3 region of rearranged TCR beta genes. Amplified TCR beta libraries were sequenced as 87-base-pair reads on the Illumina HiSeq System. Concerning the study's data processing: Across the 500 to 700 repertoires, a later analysis counted some 80 million unique TCR beta chains, some 11 million of which were shared by at least two donors. Raw reads were error-corrected and collapsed into unique sequences with a nearest-neighbor algorithm that merged closely related sequences to remove PCR and sequencing errors. To assign V, D and J gene segments, CDR3 sequences were aligned to IMGT reference sequences. For a sequence to be retained, a match of at least six nucleotides was required to both a V gene segment and a J gene segment. A rearrangement was called productive if the CDR3 had no stop codons and remained in frame with V and J, and every other rearrangement was called non-productive. CDR3 was defined according to IMGT convention as the region running from the second conserved V-encoded cysteine to the conserved J-encoded phenylalanine. The earlier analysis of fewer than 700 of the donors excluded sequences that lacked an unambiguous match to a single V gene segment. An earlier analysis of fewer than 750 of the donors classified V segments as functional when productive rearrangements were above 56.7% and as segregating when the standard deviation between donors was above 5%. A statistical classification framework was built for diagnosing cytomegalovirus status from the catalog of TCR beta chain sequences. In a later analysis, TCR nucleotide sequences were compared against IMGT/GENE-DB human TR gene sequences so that V and J genes could be assigned. Using the TCRdist pipeline, a later analysis assigned CDR3 sequences along with most-parsimonious VDJ recombination scenarios. In a later analysis, every TCR beta chain was defined by the combination of its CDR3 amino acid sequence and its V-gene family, and reads without a unique V-gene family were dropped. To address suspected cross-contamination and a sequencing artifact, a later analysis removed a few hundred highly shared, low-generation-probability nucleotide sequences. In a later analysis, a clonal expansion index was calculated for each public chain from normalized within-repertoire ranks of inferred template counts. Generation probabilities in a later analysis came from a VDJ recombination model fitted to out-of-frame rearrangements, and those results were checked against IGoR. In a later analysis, hypergeometric tests were used to score TCR-TCR, TCR-HLA and TCR-CMV co-occurrence, with a repertoire-size bias correction applied to TCR pairs. To estimate false discovery rates, a later analysis permuted the HLA or CMV assignments 20 times. A later analysis grouped co-occurring TCRs with DBSCAN, adding TCRdist sequence similarity when clustering within HLA-allele-positive subsets. Co-occurrence clustering excluded repertoires with fewer than 30,000 or more than 120,000 public chains, plus five with anomalous nucleotide sharing. In its TCRdb copy, this immuneACCESS table keeps in-frame sequences only and misses some clones. Where compared with another copy, unresolved V genes explain less than half of these, and the others have no known cause. V and J calls and clone size follow that table, whereas D and trimming were derived from the DNA. For this sample the table gives roughly 150,000 clones, of which around 10% were detected only once. Jointly, the top ten make up 1.5% to 2% of the sample.

Concerning this clone: Its antigen is still unknown. Nothing much larger sits one base from this clone, and base qualities are not available.

The sequence derives from a male donor in good health and CMV-seronegative. The specimen was PBMCs.

The DNA sequence reads TGTGCCAGCAGCCCCCGTGGGGGGGCGGTCTACGAGCAGTACTTC. Its protein reads: CASSPRGGAVYEQYF. Rearrangement joined TRBV7-3 to TRBJ2-7; TRBD2 could be the D gene, as 7 bases match. Spanning cysteine to phenylalanine, the CDR3 consists of 15 amino acids. This entry keeps only the CDR3 DNA: 45 bases, framed from base 1. V sheds 5 bases and J sheds 3 bases, leaving 17 bases between their ends. Via the germline V gene, CDR1 is SGHTA and CDR2 FQGTGA.